Listed below are T cell receptor beta chains from one sample, sequenced in a study of blood T cell repertoires in COVID-19. Clones were sequenced by immunoSEQ multiplex PCR, and TCRdb holds only the in-frame ones, with some missing. The sample yields some 140,000 clones, 87% seen once. Sequencing used peripheral blood. Receptors were obtained from a man aged 50-59 years with active COVID-19. CDR3s include the opening cysteine and the closing phenylalanine or tryptophan. The D gene is left open where the match is weak. Not every row has a clone size; where given, it reads once, few, many or a size class.

v_call	d_call	j_call	clone_size	cdr3_aa	cdr3_nt
TRBV11-3	TRBD1	TRBJ2-7	-	CASSKTGSYEQYF	TGTGCCAGCAGCAAGACAGGGTCCTACGAGCAGTACTTC
TRBV6-5	TRBD1	TRBJ1-2	-	CASSYSGQGTGYGYTF	TGTGCCAGCAGTTACTCGGGACAGGGGACCGGGTATGGCTACACCTTC
TRBV25-1	TRBD2	TRBJ2-7	-	CASSSAGGSSYEQYF	TGTGCCAGCAGTTCGGCGGGGGGGAGCTCCTACGAGCAGTACTTC
TRBV3-1/TRBV3-2	-	TRBJ2-7	-	CASSFGYEQYF	TGTGCCAGCAGCTTCGGGTACGAGCAGTACTTC
TRBV12-3/TRBV12-4	-	TRBJ1-1	-	CASSFSRAEAFF	TGTGCCAGCAGTTTTTCGAGGGCTGAAGCTTTCTTT
TRBV6-5	-	TRBJ1-1	-	CASTLTPGTEAFF	TGTGCCAGCACCCTCACGCCAGGAACTGAAGCTTTCTTT
TRBV3-1/TRBV3-2	-	TRBJ2-3	-	CASSQDLGFSTDTQYF	TGTGCCAGCAGCCAAGATCTGGGCTTTAGCACAGATACGCAGTATTTT
TRBV10-3	TRBD1	TRBJ2-7	-	CAIWDRGTDEQYF	TGTGCCATATGGGACAGGGGGACGGACGAGCAGTACTTC
TRBV5-8	-	TRBJ1-3	-	CASSPGQFSGNTIYF	TGTGCCAGCAGCCCCGGACAGTTCTCTGGAAACACCATATATTTT
TRBV5-1	-	TRBJ2-3	-	CASSLGQDITDTQYF	TGCGCCAGCAGCTTGGGACAGGACATTACAGATACGCAGTATTTT
TRBV19	-	TRBJ1-3	-	CASSISLGNTIYF	TGTGCCAGTAGTATATCTCTCGGAAACACCATATATTTT
TRBV2	-	TRBJ1-2	-	CASRAQGYYGYTF	TGTGCCAGCAGAGCACAGGGTTACTATGGCTACACCTTC
TRBV2	-	TRBJ1-2	-	CASSEGDLLSNYGYTF	TGTGCCAGCAGTGAGGGGGACTTACTTTCTAACTATGGCTACACCTTC
TRBV11-1	TRBD1	TRBJ1-1	-	CASSLATGGSRGTEAFF	TGTGCCAGCAGCTTAGCTACAGGGGGGAGTAGGGGCACTGAAGCTTTCTTT
TRBV11-2	-	TRBJ2-7	once	CASSSARPSRTGYF	TGTGCCAGCAGCTCCGCACGACCTTCGAGAACAGGGTACTTC
TRBV3-1/TRBV3-2	-	TRBJ1-1	-	CASSQVVGRGEAFF	TGTGCCAGCAGCCAAGTGGTAGGCCGAGGTGAAGCTTTCTTT
TRBV7-9	TRBD1	TRBJ1-3	-	CASSPRPGTGVGNTIYF	TGTGCCAGCAGCCCGCGTCCCGGGACAGGGGTAGGAAACACCATATATTTT
TRBV9	-	TRBJ2-7	few	CASSVDVAYEQYF	TGTGCCAGCAGCGTAGACGTAGCCTACGAGCAGTACTTC
TRBV2	-	TRBJ1-2	-	CASSDDSLGNYGYTF	TGTGCCAGCAGCGACGACAGCCTTGGTAACTATGGCTACACCTTC
TRBV3-1/TRBV3-2	TRBD2	TRBJ2-7	-	CASSQDDMAGGAYEQYF	TGTGCCAGCAGCCAAGATGATATGGCGGGGGGAGCCTACGAGCAGTACTTC
TRBV5-1	TRBD1	TRBJ1-1	-	CASSLTGVHTEAFF	TGCGCCAGCAGCTTGACAGGGGTGCACACTGAAGCTTTCTTT
TRBV4-2	-	TRBJ2-5	-	CASSQDLTGPGETQYF	TGTGCCAGCAGCCAGGACCTCACAGGGCCCGGGGAGACCCAGTACTTC